The rows below give T cell receptor beta chains drawn from one sample of a study of cytomegalovirus exposure and HLA in healthy donors. Profiling relied on immunoSEQ multiplex PCR, and the TCRdb table lists in-frame clones only, not all of them. This table holds under 200,000 clones, over 70% found once. Sequenced: PBMCs. The receptor set was obtained from a woman aged 50 to 60 in good health and CMV-seronegative. The CDR3 runs from the conserved cysteine through the conserved F or W. The order of the fields is V gene, J gene, D gene, clone size, CDR3 DNA, CDR3 protein. The D gene is left open where the match is weak. A row's size may be missing; if present it is once, few, many or a size class.

v_call: TRBV18
j_call: TRBJ2-3
d_call: NA
clone_size: NA
cdr3_nt: TGTGCCAGCTCACAAATATTAGCCCCAGATACGCAGTATTTT
cdr3_aa: CASSQILAPDTQYF

v_call: TRBV2
j_call: TRBJ1-5
d_call: TRBD1
clone_size: NA
cdr3_nt: TGTGCCAGCGCCTCGACAGGGGGTGATCAGCCCCAGCATTTT
cdr3_aa: CASASTGGDQPQHF

v_call: TRBV15
j_call: TRBJ2-5
d_call: NA
clone_size: NA
cdr3_nt: TGTGCCACCAGCAGAGATGGCCGTCAGGAGACCCAGTACTTC
cdr3_aa: CATSRDGRQETQYF

v_call: TRBV5-4
j_call: TRBJ1-2
d_call: NA
clone_size: once
cdr3_nt: TGTGCCAGCAGCTGGGCCCGGGACAAAACGAGCTACACCTTC
cdr3_aa: CASSWARDKTSYTF

v_call: TRBV11-2
j_call: TRBJ2-1
d_call: TRBD1
clone_size: NA
cdr3_nt: TGTGCCAGCAGCCGGGGACAGCCGAATGAGCAGTTCTTC
cdr3_aa: CASSRGQPNEQFF

v_call: TRBV30
j_call: TRBJ1-5
d_call: NA
clone_size: NA
cdr3_nt: TGTGCCTGGAGTGTCGGAGACAGGACCCAGCCCCAGCATTTT
cdr3_aa: CAWSVGDRTQPQHF

v_call: TRBV15
j_call: TRBJ2-1
d_call: TRBD2
clone_size: NA
cdr3_nt: TGTGCCACCAGCAGAGACGGACTAGCGGGGGATGAGCAGTTCTTC
cdr3_aa: CATSRDGLAGDEQFF

v_call: TRBV7-3
j_call: TRBJ1-1
d_call: NA
clone_size: NA
cdr3_nt: TGTGCCAGCAGCTCCTCCGTGGGCGTGAACACTGAAGCTTTCTTT
cdr3_aa: CASSSSVGVNTEAFF

v_call: TRBV10-1
j_call: TRBJ2-1
d_call: TRBD1
clone_size: few
cdr3_nt: TGCGCCAGCAGTGATGCCGGGACAGCCCTAAATGAGCAGTTCTTC
cdr3_aa: CASSDAGTALNEQFF

v_call: TRBV5-4
j_call: TRBJ1-1
d_call: TRBD1
clone_size: NA
cdr3_nt: TGTGCCAGCAGCCGGACAGGGGGGACGGAAGCTTTCTTT
cdr3_aa: CASSRTGGTEAFF

v_call: TRBV7-3
j_call: TRBJ2-2
d_call: NA
clone_size: NA
cdr3_nt: TGTGCCAGCAGCCCTCTGGGGGCTCGCGGAACCGGGGAGCTGTTTTTT
cdr3_aa: CASSPLGARGTGELFF

v_call: TRBV7-9
j_call: TRBJ2-1
d_call: TRBD1
clone_size: NA
cdr3_nt: TGTGCCAGCAGCTCACCCCGGGACAGCCTGTTCTTC
cdr3_aa: CASSSPRDSLFF

v_call: TRBV4-1
j_call: TRBJ2-1
d_call: NA
clone_size: NA
cdr3_nt: TGCGCCAGCAGCCAAGATGAGAGACTTCGGTTCTTC
cdr3_aa: CASSQDERLRFF

v_call: TRBV7-9
j_call: TRBJ2-1
d_call: TRBD2
clone_size: NA
cdr3_nt: TGTGCCAGCACCACATGGGAGGGTATAGGCAATGAGCAGTTCTTC
cdr3_aa: CASTTWEGIGNEQFF

v_call: TRBV6-5
j_call: TRBJ2-5
d_call: NA
clone_size: NA
cdr3_nt: TGTGCCAGCAGGGAGGTCCTCCAAGAGACCCAGTACTTC
cdr3_aa: CASREVLQETQYF

v_call: TRBV30
j_call: TRBJ2-1
d_call: TRBD1
clone_size: NA
cdr3_nt: TGTGCCTGGAGGGGACAGGGGAGGAATGAGCAGTTCTTC
cdr3_aa: CAWRGQGRNEQFF

v_call: TRBV2
j_call: TRBJ1-3
d_call: NA
clone_size: once
cdr3_nt: TGTGCCAGCAGTGAACTAATATGGGAGCCTGGAAACACCATATATTTT
cdr3_aa: CASSELIWEPGNTIYF

v_call: TRBV28
j_call: TRBJ1-5
d_call: NA
clone_size: NA
cdr3_nt: TGTGCCAGCAGTTTTAGCGGACTTGGCAGGAGCAATCAGCCCCAGCATTTT
cdr3_aa: CASSFSGLGRSNQPQHF

v_call: TRBV28
j_call: TRBJ2-1
d_call: TRBD2
clone_size: once
cdr3_nt: TGTGCCAGCAACTCAGGCCGGGAGGGGGGAAATGAGCAGTTCTTC
cdr3_aa: CASNSGREGGNEQFF

v_call: TRBV27
j_call: TRBJ2-3
d_call: NA
clone_size: NA
cdr3_nt: TGTGCCAGCAGCCAAGGGGGTGGGCAGTATTTT
cdr3_aa: CASSQGGGQYF

v_call: TRBV2
j_call: TRBJ2-3
d_call: TRBD2
clone_size: NA
cdr3_nt: TGTGCCAGCACGGCGGGGGGTACAGATACGCAGTATTTT
cdr3_aa: CASTAGGTDTQYF

v_call: TRBV14
j_call: TRBJ2-7
d_call: TRBD1
clone_size: NA
cdr3_nt: TGTGCCAGCAGCAACAGGGGTTATTTCAACGAGCAGTACTTC
cdr3_aa: CASSNRGYFNEQYF

v_call: TRBV28
j_call: TRBJ2-5
d_call: TRBD2
clone_size: NA
cdr3_nt: TGTGCCAGCAGCCGAGCGGGGGTGGGAGAGACCCAGTACTTC
cdr3_aa: CASSRAGVGETQYF

v_call: TRBV19
j_call: TRBJ1-2
d_call: NA
clone_size: NA
cdr3_nt: TGTGCCAGTAGTATTTTACAGGTCTACACCTTC
cdr3_aa: CASSILQVYTF

v_call: TRBV7-9
j_call: TRBJ2-3
d_call: TRBD2
clone_size: NA
cdr3_nt: TGTGCCAGCAGACGGACCTTACTAGCGGGGATTAGAGATACGCAGTATTTT
cdr3_aa: CASRRTLLAGIRDTQYF

v_call: TRBV9
j_call: TRBJ1-3
d_call: TRBD1
clone_size: NA
cdr3_nt: TGTGCCAGCAGCGAGGGACAGGGTCGGGGAAACACCATATATTTT
cdr3_aa: CASSEGQGRGNTIYF

v_call: TRBV30
j_call: TRBJ1-2
d_call: NA
clone_size: NA
cdr3_nt: TGTGCCAGGAGTGTACCTGGACAGAGAATCTATGGCTACACCTTC
cdr3_aa: CARSVPGQRIYGYTF

v_call: TRBV28
j_call: TRBJ1-6
d_call: TRBD1
clone_size: NA
cdr3_nt: TGTGCCAGCAGGGCCTTACAGGGGTCCTATAATTCACCCCTCCACTTT
cdr3_aa: CASRALQGSYNSPLHF

v_call: TRBV5-4
j_call: TRBJ1-6
d_call: TRBD1
clone_size: few
cdr3_nt: TGTGCCAGCGGGGACAGGGGAAATTCACCCCTCCACTTT
cdr3_aa: CASGDRGNSPLHF

v_call: TRBV29-1
j_call: TRBJ1-1
d_call: NA
clone_size: NA
cdr3_nt: TGCAGCGCCCGGGAGGGGGGGACGTACACTGAAGCTTTCTTT
cdr3_aa: CSAREGGTYTEAFF

v_call: TRBV27
j_call: TRBJ2-5
d_call: NA
clone_size: NA
cdr3_nt: TGTGCCAGCAACGTGGACAGACACCAAGAGACCCAGTACTTC
cdr3_aa: CASNVDRHQETQYF

v_call: TRBV19
j_call: TRBJ1-2
d_call: NA
clone_size: NA
cdr3_nt: TGTGCCAGTAGTGAGGCAGGGCCCTACTATGGCTACACCTTC
cdr3_aa: CASSEAGPYYGYTF

v_call: TRBV5-1
j_call: TRBJ2-7
d_call: TRBD2
clone_size: NA
cdr3_nt: TGCGCCAGCAGCTTGGACGGGGGGAGGTCCTACGAGCAGTACTTC
cdr3_aa: CASSLDGGRSYEQYF

v_call: TRBV2
j_call: TRBJ1-5
d_call: TRBD1
clone_size: NA
cdr3_nt: TGTGCCAGCAGTGTCGGGACAGGGGACTACAATCAGCCCCAGCATTTT
cdr3_aa: CASSVGTGDYNQPQHF

v_call: TRBV19
j_call: TRBJ1-4
d_call: NA
clone_size: few
cdr3_nt: TGTGCCAGTAGTATTGCAGGGCGTAATGAAAAACTGTTTTTT
cdr3_aa: CASSIAGRNEKLFF

v_call: TRBV2
j_call: TRBJ2-3
d_call: TRBD1
clone_size: NA
cdr3_nt: TGTGCCAGCAGGGATAGACAGGGTCGAGATACGCAGTATTTT
cdr3_aa: CASRDRQGRDTQYF

v_call: TRBV7-8
j_call: TRBJ1-1
d_call: NA
clone_size: few
cdr3_nt: TGTGCCAGCAGCGCCGGCGGTGTCGACACTGAAGCTTTCTTT
cdr3_aa: CASSAGGVDTEAFF

v_call: TRBV5-5
j_call: TRBJ1-1
d_call: TRBD1
clone_size: NA
cdr3_nt: TGTGCCAGCAGCTACTGGACAGGGGGGAACACTGAAGCTTTCTTT
cdr3_aa: CASSYWTGGNTEAFF

v_call: TRBV5-1
j_call: TRBJ2-5
d_call: TRBD1
clone_size: few
cdr3_nt: TGCGCCAGCAGCTCCAGACAGGGCGAGACCCAGTACTTC
cdr3_aa: CASSSRQGETQYF

v_call: TRBV19
j_call: TRBJ1-1
d_call: NA
clone_size: NA
cdr3_nt: TGTGCCAGTAGTATTGGGACACTCCCGGGACCTTCTGAAGCTTTCTTT
cdr3_aa: CASSIGTLPGPSEAFF

v_call: TRBV28
j_call: TRBJ1-4
d_call: NA
clone_size: NA
cdr3_nt: TGTGCCAGCACCAGGGAAGGTCGGAATGAAAAACTGTTTTTT
cdr3_aa: CASTREGRNEKLFF

v_call: TRBV28
j_call: TRBJ2-1
d_call: TRBD1
clone_size: NA
cdr3_nt: TGTGCCAGCAGTGCCCATGACAGGGACAATGAGCAGTTCTTC
cdr3_aa: CASSAHDRDNEQFF

v_call: TRBV6-5
j_call: TRBJ1-2
d_call: NA
clone_size: NA
cdr3_nt: TGTGCCAGCAGTTACGAGTGGAGGAGGGCCCTCTATGGCTACACCTTC
cdr3_aa: CASSYEWRRALYGYTF

v_call: TRBV27
j_call: TRBJ2-1
d_call: TRBD2
clone_size: NA
cdr3_nt: TGTGCCAGCAGTCTATATGGTGGCCTAGCGGGAAACAATGAGCAGTTCTTC
cdr3_aa: CASSLYGGLAGNNEQFF

v_call: TRBV27
j_call: TRBJ1-5
d_call: TRBD1
clone_size: NA
cdr3_nt: TGTGCCAGCAGTCTAGACAGGGGAAATCAGCCCCAGCATTTT
cdr3_aa: CASSLDRGNQPQHF

v_call: TRBV6-5
j_call: TRBJ2-1
d_call: TRBD1
clone_size: NA
cdr3_nt: TGTGCCAGCAGTTACTCGACAGGGGCGGACAATGAGCAGTTCTTC
cdr3_aa: CASSYSTGADNEQFF

v_call: TRBV6-5
j_call: TRBJ2-1
d_call: NA
clone_size: NA
cdr3_nt: TGTGCCAGCAGGCGGCCCCAGGGGAGTGAGCAGTTCTTC
cdr3_aa: CASRRPQGSEQFF

v_call: TRBV2
j_call: TRBJ2-6
d_call: NA
clone_size: NA
cdr3_nt: TGTGCCAGCAGTGAAACCCAGTTCTCTGGGGCCAACGTCCTGACTTTC
cdr3_aa: CASSETQFSGANVLTF

v_call: TRBV7-3
j_call: TRBJ2-2
d_call: TRBD2
clone_size: NA
cdr3_nt: TGTGCCAGCAGCCGGGACTATAACACCGGGGAGCTGTTTTTT
cdr3_aa: CASSRDYNTGELFF

v_call: TRBV6-1
j_call: TRBJ1-6
d_call: NA
clone_size: NA
cdr3_nt: TGTGCCAGCAGTGAATCGTTCTCACCCCTCCACTTT
cdr3_aa: CASSESFSPLHF

v_call: TRBV6-1
j_call: TRBJ2-5
d_call: TRBD2
clone_size: NA
cdr3_nt: TGTGCCAGCAGTGCACAGCGGGAGGGATCGGGGCCCCAGTACTTC
cdr3_aa: CASSAQREGSGPQYF

v_call: TRBV28
j_call: TRBJ2-3
d_call: TRBD1
clone_size: NA
cdr3_nt: TGTGCCAGCAGCTGGACAGGGGGCACAGATACGCAGTATTTT
cdr3_aa: CASSWTGGTDTQYF

v_call: TRBV11-2
j_call: TRBJ2-7
d_call: TRBD2
clone_size: NA
cdr3_nt: TGTGCCAGCAGCTCCCTCGGGGGGGTGACCTACGAGCAGTACTTC
cdr3_aa: CASSSLGGVTYEQYF

v_call: TRBV28
j_call: TRBJ2-5
d_call: TRBD1
clone_size: NA
cdr3_nt: TGTGCCAGCCTGGGGACAGGGGCGTCTACTCGAGTTCAAGAGACCCAGTACTTC
cdr3_aa: CASLGTGASTRVQETQYF